The rows below give T cell receptor beta chains drawn from one sample of a study of blood T cell repertoires in COVID-19. Repertoires were generated with immunoSEQ multiplex PCR, while TCRdb's copy carries only in-frame clones and drops some. The sample carries approximately 90,000 clones, over 70% recorded once. Specimen: peripheral blood. The source of these receptors is a man in his 60s with acute or convalescent COVID-19. CDR3s include the opening cysteine and the closing phenylalanine or tryptophan. The order of the fields is V gene, clone size, J gene, D gene, CDR3 DNA, CDR3 protein. D genes are given only for firm matches. Rows may omit the clone size; those that give it use once, few, many or a size class.

TRBV5-5	.	TRBJ2-7	TRBD2	TGTGCCAGCAGCACAACTAGCGGGAGCGCGGGCGAGCAGTACTTC	CASSTTSGSAGEQYF
TRBV6-5	once	TRBJ1-1	.	TGTGCCAGCAGTTACTCGATGGACAGCACTGAAGCTTTCTTT	CASSYSMDSTEAFF
TRBV9	once	TRBJ1-2	TRBD1	TGTGCCAGCAGCGTAAGAGCAGGGGGCGCAGATGGCTACACCTTC	CASSVRAGGADGYTF
TRBV25-1	.	TRBJ1-2	TRBD1	TGTGCCAGCAGCTCGACAGGGCGAGCCTATGGCTACACCTTC	CASSSTGRAYGYTF
TRBV4-1	.	TRBJ1-5	.	TGCGCCAGCAGTCGAAGGACAGTCAAAGACAATCAGCCCCAGCATTTT	CASSRRTVKDNQPQHF
TRBV15	.	TRBJ1-1	TRBD1	TGTGCCACCAGCAGAGGAGGGACAGGTAACACTGAAGCTTTCTTT	CATSRGGTGNTEAFF
TRBV28	.	TRBJ1-1	TRBD1	TGTGCCAGCAGTTTGGACAGGGGGAACACTGAAGCTTTCTTT	CASSLDRGNTEAFF
TRBV24-1	.	TRBJ1-5	.	TGTGCCACCAGTGATTTAGCAGGGGATAGCAATCAGCCCCAGCATTTT	CATSDLAGDSNQPQHF
TRBV19	.	TRBJ1-4	.	TGTGCCAGTAGTATAGCTGGGGGGACGAATGAAAAACTGTTTTTT	CASSIAGGTNEKLFF
TRBV29-1	once	TRBJ2-3	TRBD2	TGCAGCGTGGCTGAGCGGGAGTGGGCAGATACGCAGTATTTT	CSVAEREWADTQYF
TRBV6-5	.	TRBJ2-1	.	TGTGCCAGCAGTTACTCGAATAGCCCCCGGAATGAGCAGTTCTTC	CASSYSNSPRNEQFF
TRBV6-2/TRBV6-3	.	TRBJ2-3	.	TGTGCCAGCAGTTTTTGGACTACAGATACGCAGTATTTT	CASSFWTTDTQYF
TRBV5-1	.	TRBJ1-5	.	TGCGCCAGCTCCACAGAGATAGATCAGCCCCAGCATTTT	CASSTEIDQPQHF
TRBV6-5	.	TRBJ1-2	.	TGTGCCAGCAGTTACTCGAATCAGGGCTACACCTTC	CASSYSNQGYTF
TRBV28	once	TRBJ1-6	TRBD1	TGTGCCAGCAGTTTGAGTGGGGACAGGGATAATTCACCCCTCCACTTT	CASSLSGDRDNSPLHF
TRBV2	.	TRBJ2-1	TRBD1	TGTGCCAGTAAAAAGGGACAGGGTAATGAGCAGTTCTTC	CASKKGQGNEQFF
TRBV28	.	TRBJ2-5	.	TGTGCCAGCAGTCTCATCGGCACAGCCGCATCGACCCAGTACTTC	CASSLIGTAASTQYF
TRBV19	.	TRBJ2-6	.	TGTGCCAGTACCCCTATCCAGGCCCCTGGGGCCAACGTCCTGACTTTC	CASTPIQAPGANVLTF
TRBV6-2/TRBV6-3	.	TRBJ2-7	.	TGTGCCAGCAGTGCCGGACACTCCTACGAGCAGTACTTC	CASSAGHSYEQYF
TRBV12-3/TRBV12-4	.	TRBJ1-4	.	TGTGCCAGCAGCCAAGACAGAGTTGAAAAACTGTTTTTT	CASSQDRVEKLFF
TRBV3-1/TRBV3-2	.	TRBJ1-2	.	TGTGCCAGCAGCCAAGATCAGGGTAGGAATGGCTACACCTTC	CASSQDQGRNGYTF
TRBV7-6	.	TRBJ1-2	TRBD1	TGTGCCAGCAGCCCGACAGGGAACTATGGCTACACCTTC	CASSPTGNYGYTF
TRBV9	.	TRBJ1-1	TRBD1	TGTGCCAGCAGCGTCCAATCGACAGGGGGTAGCACTGAAGCTTTCTTT	CASSVQSTGGSTEAFF
TRBV3-1/TRBV3-2	.	TRBJ2-3	TRBD2	TGTGCCAGCAGCATACAAACTAGCGGAGGGGAATGGGGTACGCAGTATTTT	CASSIQTSGGEWGTQYF
TRBV27	once	TRBJ2-7	.	TGTGCCAGCAGTTTAATCGGGGACTGGGGCGAGCAGTACTTC	CASSLIGDWGEQYF
TRBV4-1	.	TRBJ1-3	.	TGCGCCAGCAGCCAGGGGAGCAGAAACACCATATATTTT	CASSQGSRNTIYF
TRBV7-2	.	TRBJ2-2	.	TGTGCCAGCAGCTTAGGGGCTGGCACCGGGGAGCTGTTTTTT	CASSLGAGTGELFF
TRBV11-3	.	TRBJ1-2	.	TGTGCCAGCAGCTTTGGAGGGGACAACTATGGCTACACCTTC	CASSFGGDNYGYTF
TRBV28	.	TRBJ2-6	TRBD1	TGTGCCAGCAGTTTTTTATTGTGGGCGGGGACAGGAGTCTCTGGGGCCAACGTCCTGACTTTC	CASSFLLWAGTGVSGANVLTF
TRBV11-3	.	TRBJ2-1	.	TGTGCCAGCAGCTTAAGAGATGAGCAGTTCTTC	CASSLRDEQFF
TRBV19	.	TRBJ1-4	.	TGTGCCAGTAGTATCCGGGGGGCAACTAATGAAAAACTGTTTTTT	CASSIRGATNEKLFF
TRBV6-5	.	TRBJ2-7	TRBD1	TGTGCCAGCAGGGCCGGGGACAGGGTGGCCTACTTC	CASRAGDRVAYF
TRBV2	.	TRBJ1-1	TRBD1	TGTGCCAGCAGTGATACCAGGACAGGGTGGATCACTGAAGCTTTCTTT	CASSDTRTGWITEAFF
TRBV11-2	.	TRBJ2-1	.	TGTGCCAGCAGCTTCCGTCGGAGCTCCTACAATGAGCAGTTCTTC	CASSFRRSSYNEQFF
TRBV6-2/TRBV6-3	once	TRBJ2-3	.	TGTGCCAGCAGTTACCTCCAGGGGATGGGCACAGATACGCAGTATTTT	CASSYLQGMGTDTQYF
TRBV18	.	TRBJ2-7	TRBD2	TGTGCCAGCTCACCACCGGGCGGGGGGATAACTGGCGAGCAGTACTTC	CASSPPGGGITGEQYF
TRBV7-2	few	TRBJ2-7	TRBD2	TGTGCCAGCAGCCTCGGGACTAGCGGGGGTTACGAGCAGTACTTC	CASSLGTSGGYEQYF
TRBV7-9	.	TRBJ1-2	TRBD1	TGTGCCAGCAGCTCCCGGACAGGGGACTTCTATGGCTACACCTTC	CASSSRTGDFYGYTF
TRBV7-6	.	TRBJ2-1	TRBD2	TGTGCCAGCAGCTTAGTGGGCGGGAGCTCCTACAATGAGCAGTTCTTC	CASSLVGGSSYNEQFF
TRBV7-8	.	TRBJ2-5	.	TGTGCCAGCAGCCCGCGGCCCGGGACCCAGTACTTC	CASSPRPGTQYF
TRBV6-5	few	TRBJ1-4	TRBD1	TGTGCCAGCAGCGACCGAGACAGGGGAGTTGAAAAACTGTTTTTT	CASSDRDRGVEKLFF
TRBV3-1/TRBV3-2	.	TRBJ2-6	TRBD1	TGTGCCAGCAGCCAAGAAGACAGGGCCGGGGCCAACGTCCTGACTTTC	CASSQEDRAGANVLTF